This T cell receptor beta chain was recorded in a study of cytomegalovirus exposure and HLA in healthy donors. V was pared by 2 bases and J by 4 bases, with 3 bases of the junction left unmatched. The V gene's germline CDR1 is SGHTA and CDR2 FQGTGA. The CDR3 totals 15 residues. In the PCR, 60 Vbeta and 13 Jbeta primers were used. Sequencing was performed with immunoSEQ multiplex PCR; in TCRdb, only in-frame clones are kept and a portion is missing. The table records under 200,000 clones, approximately 82% of them present only once. The sample comprised PBMCs. The clonotype was recovered from a male donor in good health and CMV-seronegative. The chain carries TRBV7-3 and TRBJ1-1; 11 bases fit TRBD1. CDR3 sequence: CASSLGGTGGTEAFF. CDR3 nucleotides: TGTGCCAGCAGCTTAGGAGGGACAGGGGGCACTGAAGCTTTCTTT.